This T cell receptor (beta chain) was retrieved from a study of CD8+CD57+ T cells in acquired aplastic anemia. Across the whole study: The sorted CD4+ and CD8+ cells yielded an average approximately 3.2 ug of DNA.

Study results and caveats: Sharing between patients and controls was observed for roughly 30 CD8+ CDR3 sequences.

Before being chosen for sequencing, patients had shown CD8+CD57+ cell expansion by flow cytometry. Severe acquired aplastic anemia was diagnosed in all patients. The CDR3 covers 12 residues. Trimming took off 10 bases at V and 7 bases at J, with 16 bases between the two ends. Germline CDR1 reads KGHDR; CDR2 reads SFDVKD. This clonotype showed up just a few times. What it binds is unknown. TCR beta VDJ and CDR3 were profiled, and genomic DNA was the template. Using its own MiXCR run on the reads, TCRdb lists one record per CDR3 protein. Altogether just over 450,000 distinct CDR3 sequences are present, under 40% being singletons, with the ten largest covering less than 0.85%.

The source of this sequence is a human donor with aplastic anemia. The sample taken for sequencing was sorted CD4+, CD8+, or CD8+CD57+ T cells (not recorded which) from PBMCs. This chain links TRBV24-1 with TRBJ2-7; perhaps TRBD1 as D (6 bases). The DNA of the CDR3 is TGTGCCACGGGGGACAATACGAGGGAGCAGTACTTC. Its protein product is CATGDNTREQYF.